This T cell receptor (beta chain) originates from a study of response to subunit inactivated influenza vaccine. Study conclusions and caveats: Authors proposed each seasonal influenza vaccination draws in few new T cells.

V was pared by 5 bases and J by 4 bases, with 2 bases of the junction left unmatched. The CDR3 sequence is 13 residues long. Per germline, CDR1 LNHNV and CDR2 YYDKDF (reference sequence). As to this clonotype: The antigen remains undetermined.

TCRdb re-derived calls from the RT-PCR reads in MiXCR, one entry per CDR3 protein. The sample yields a few hundred thousand distinct CDR3 sequences, roughly 15% seen once. This receptor was taken from a man aged 45-65 years who received an inactivated influenza vaccine. The chain is built from TRBV15 and TRBJ1-1, with 9 bases lining up with TRBD1. The source was PBMCs from blood, collected 11 to 12 days after vaccination. CDR3 sequence (DNA): TGTGCCACCAGCGGACAGGGGAGCACTGAAGCTTTCTTT. This sequence encodes CATSGQGSTEAFF. The full variable domain, rest sourced from reference TRBV15 and TRBJ1-1, is DAMVIQNPRYQVTQFGKPVTLSCSQTLNHNVMYWYQQKSSQAPKLLFHYYDKDFNNEADTPDNFQSRRPNTSFCFLDIRSPGLGDTAMYLCATSGQGSTEAFFGQGTRLTVV.